This T cell receptor (beta chain) was observed in a study of early T cells in non-severe SARS-CoV-2 infection. Across the study: The input, bulk RNA from unsorted whole blood, was sequenced, and chains were unpaired.

This CDR3 is 13 amino acids long. With 3 bases removed from V and 0 bases from J, the gap between germline ends came to 9 bases. CDR1 and CDR2 (germline): DFQATT, SNEGSKA (reference sequence). At least ten counts were recorded for this clonotype. What it binds is unknown. General observations from the study: Clonotype matching in VDJdb favored anti-spike CD8 responses and did not capture private and CD4 specificities.

TCRdb fed the 5' RACE reads into MiXCR, producing one record per CDR3 protein. The sample lists fewer than 80,000 distinct CDR3 sequences, about 4.6% seen once, with roughly 3.6% in the top ten. The sequence came from an adult who was a healthcare worker with PCR-confirmed SARS-CoV-2 infection or an uninfected control (not recorded which). The donor label of this sample is uncertain. This chain links TRBV20-1 with TRBJ2-7; D uncertain. The specimen was whole blood, collected at baseline. The CDR3 DNA follows: TGCAGTGCTAGTGTTGTTAGCTCCTACGAGCAGTACTTC. Translation gives CSASVVSSYEQYF.